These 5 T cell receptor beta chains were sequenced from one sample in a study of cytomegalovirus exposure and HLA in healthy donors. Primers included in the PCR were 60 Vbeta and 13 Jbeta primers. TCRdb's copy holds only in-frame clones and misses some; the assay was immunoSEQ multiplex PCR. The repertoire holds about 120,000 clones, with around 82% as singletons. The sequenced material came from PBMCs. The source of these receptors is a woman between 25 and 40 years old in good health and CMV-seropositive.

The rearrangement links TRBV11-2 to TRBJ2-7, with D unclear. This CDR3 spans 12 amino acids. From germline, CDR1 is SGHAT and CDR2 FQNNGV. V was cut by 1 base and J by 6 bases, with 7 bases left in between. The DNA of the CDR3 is TGTGCCAGCAGCTTAGTGGCCCTCGAGCAGTACTTC. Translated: CASSLVALEQYF.

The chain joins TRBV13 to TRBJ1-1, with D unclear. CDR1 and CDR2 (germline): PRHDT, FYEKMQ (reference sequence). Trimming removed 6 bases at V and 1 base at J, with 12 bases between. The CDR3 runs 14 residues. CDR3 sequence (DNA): TGTGCCAGCAGTCCGGGAGCAGGGAACACTGAAGCTTTCTTT. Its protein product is CASSPGAGNTEAFF.

CDR3 nucleotide sequence: TGTGCCAGCAGTTACTCCGGACTCAAAAGCTCCTACGAGCAGTACTTC. Its translation: CASSYSGLKSSYEQYF. The chain couples TRBV6-5 to TRBJ2-7; possible D gene TRBD2, 5 bases. V lost 0 bases and J 0 bases, leaving 12 bases between the germline ends. Germline-derived CDR1 and CDR2 are MNHEY and SVGAGI. This CDR3 has 16 amino acids.

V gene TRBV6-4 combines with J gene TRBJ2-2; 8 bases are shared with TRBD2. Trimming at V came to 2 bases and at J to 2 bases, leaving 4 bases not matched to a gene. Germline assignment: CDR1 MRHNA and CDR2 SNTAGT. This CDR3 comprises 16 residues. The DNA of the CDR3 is TGTGCCAGCAGTGACATCGGGGGGGCCAACACCGGGGAGCTGTTTTTT. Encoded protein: CASSDIGGANTGELFF.

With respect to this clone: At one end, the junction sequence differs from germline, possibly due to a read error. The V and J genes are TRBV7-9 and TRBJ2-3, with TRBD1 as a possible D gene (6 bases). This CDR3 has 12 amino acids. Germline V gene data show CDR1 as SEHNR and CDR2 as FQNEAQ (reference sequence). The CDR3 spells CSSSLDQGKQYF. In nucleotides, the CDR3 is TGTTCCAGCAGCTTAGACCAGGGGAAGCAGTATTTT.